This T cell receptor beta chain was sequenced for a study of shared clonotypes between healthy human individuals. General study results and limits: For sorted subsets, rarefaction showed incomplete sequencing despite large depth.

Naive CD8 populations comprised CD45RO-negative cells positively selected for CCR7, excluding terminally differentiated effector memory CD45RA+ cells. Donors had no recently reported acute infections or vaccinations and were HIV-negative. The authors ran the assay at deep level. Profiling relied on immunoSEQ multiplex PCR, and the TCRdb table lists in-frame clones only, not all of them. The table includes more than 500,000 clones, 85% to 95% detected once. CDR3 size: 12 residues. Germline-derived CDR1 and CDR2 are SNHLY and FYNNEI. Deletions cut 8 bases from V and 2 bases from J, with 10 bases between. Of note for this clone: The antigen remains undetermined.

The sequenced sample was naive CD8+ T cells sorted from blood. The chain combines TRBV2 with TRBJ2-7; unclear D gene. The receptor's source is a woman aged 25 to 45 in good health. The CDR3 sequence: CASAQPPYEQYF. CDR3 coding DNA: TGTGCCAGCGCCCAACCCCCCTACGAGCAGTACTTC. Filled out from reference TRBV2 and TRBJ2-7, the complete variable domain reads EPEVTQTPSHQVTQMGQEVILRCVPISNHLYFYWYRQILGQKVEFLVSFYNNEISEKSEIFDDQFSVERPDGSNFTLKIRSTKLEDSAMYFCASAQPPYEQYFGPGTRLTVT.